Below, 11 T cell receptor beta chains from the same sample are listed, as sequenced in a study of identifying expanded T cells in peripheral blood. Libraries were prepared by immunoSEQ multiplex PCR; TCRdb keeps only in-frame clonotypes and omits some of them. Found here are 75,000 to 95,000 clones, over 85% of them singletons; the top ten hold approximately 7%. The sequencing sample was made of blood. The receptors derive from a person aged 18 to 75 in good health.

The V gene is TRBV7-2, the J gene TRBJ2-2, with 9 bases matching TRBD1. The CDR3 has 17 residues. The germline V gene encodes CDR1 SGHTA and CDR2 FQGNSA. The J segment lost 3 bases and the V segment lost 0 bases, leaving 5 bases of the junction unmatched. CDR3 sequence reads: CASSLARTGADTGELFF. The CDR3 nucleotides read TGTGCCAGCAGCTTAGCCCGGACAGGGGCGGACACCGGGGAGCTGTTTTTT.

V gene TRBV29-1 combines with J gene TRBJ2-1; 8 bases agree with TRBD1. Per the germline V gene, CDR1 is SQVTM and CDR2 is ANQGSEA. The ends lost 7 bases at V and 3 bases at J; junction bases unmatched: 8. The CDR3 has 14 residues. The CDR3 DNA reads TGCAGCGGCCTGGGACAGGCCGACTACAATGAGCAGTTCTTC. It encodes CSGLGQADYNEQFF.

This clone was seen only once. The gene calls are TRBV6-6 and TRBJ1-4, with D possibly being TRBD1 (6 bases). Germline CDR1 MNHNY, CDR2 SVGAGI (reference sequence). Trimming took 5 bases from V and 8 from J, leaving 15 bases between them. The CDR3 runs 14 residues. The CDR3 loop reads CASSPRGGTEKLFF. CDR3 in DNA: TGTGCCAGCAGTCCGAGGGGGGGCACCGAAAAACTGTTTTTT.

The chain is built from TRBV7-2 and TRBJ1-1; 7 positions agree with TRBD1. The J segment lost 3 bases and the V segment lost 5 bases, leaving 3 bases of the junction unmatched. Germline V gene sequence: CDR1 SGHTA, CDR2 FQGNSA. The CDR3 consists of 13 residues. CDR3 nucleotide sequence: TGTGCCAGCAGCGCCCAGGGGGACACTGAAGCTTTCTTT. It codes for CASSAQGDTEAFF.

V and J are TRBV6-6 and TRBJ2-2, with 9 bases fitting TRBD1. Germline V gene data show CDR1 as MNHNY and CDR2 as SVGAGI (reference sequence). The CDR3 is made up of 15 amino acids. The ends lost 6 bases at V and 5 bases at J; junction bases unmatched: 7. CDR3 protein: CASRSWDRDTGELFF. The CDR3 DNA sequence: TGTGCCAGCAGGTCTTGGGACAGGGATACCGGGGAGCTGTTTTTT.

The V and J genes are TRBV6-5 and TRBJ2-7; 9 bases line up with TRBD2. From germline, CDR1 is MNHEY and CDR2 SVGAGI. V shed 3 bases, J shed 3 bases, and the junction held 6 bases outside the gene matches. The CDR3 runs to 15 residues. The CDR3 loop reads CASSYTLAGFYEQYF. As DNA, the CDR3 is TGTGCCAGCAGTTATACCCTAGCGGGGTTCTACGAGCAGTACTTC.

This clone showed up just a few times. This rearrangement joins TRBV19 to TRBJ1-1; D ambiguous. The CDR3 contains 13 residues. Germline assignment: CDR1 LNHDA and CDR2 SQIVND (reference sequence). V lost 5 bases and J lost 2, with 9 bases in between. The CDR3 DNA reads as TGTGCCAGTAGTTCCGGCAGAAACACTGAAGCTTTCTTT. Protein: CASSSGRNTEAFF.

The chain recombines TRBV12-5 with TRBJ1-1; tentative D call: TRBD1 (5 bases). The CDR3 sequence is 17 residues long. Trimming removed 5 bases from V and 1 base from J, with 20 bases in between. CDR1 and CDR2 (germline): LGHNT, FRNRAP. CDR3 loop: CASGRSGTSMGNTEAFF. The CDR3 DNA reads as TGTGCTAGTGGTCGCTCCGGGACCTCTATGGGGAACACTGAAGCTTTCTTT.

This clone has more than one count but fewer than ten. The gene calls are TRBV19 and TRBJ1-6, with 8 bases that match TRBD1. The CDR3 extends over 19 amino acids. V was clipped by 0 bases and J by 4 bases; unmatched bases: 11. From germline, CDR1 is LNHDA and CDR2 SQIVND (reference sequence). The CDR3 DNA follows: TGTGCCAGTAGTATAGACCCGGACAGGGAGGGGCCGTATAATTCACCCCTCCACTTT. Translation gives CASSIDPDREGPYNSPLHF.

V is TRBV4-2 and J is TRBJ1-5, with D possibly matching TRBD1 (5 bases). Germline lookup yields CDR1 LGHNA and CDR2 YNFKEQ. V was cut by 1 base and J by 5 bases, with 12 bases left in between. The CDR3 is 15 residues long. The CDR3 nucleotides read TGTGCCAGCAGCCAAGGATCGCAGGGCGATCAGCCCCAGCATTTT. Amino acids: CASSQGSQGDQPQHF.

The V and J genes are TRBV11-2 and TRBJ2-7, with TRBD2 identical over 11 bases. The germline CDR1 and CDR2 sequences are SGHAT and FQNNGV. This CDR3 has 18 amino acids. The junction had 20 bases not matched to a gene; V was cut back by 7 bases and J by 6 bases. For the CDR3, the DNA is TGTGCCAGCAATCCCGGACAGGGTCTTAGCGGGAGGGCCTCCGAGCAGTACTTC. Its protein is CASNPGQGLSGRASEQYF.